Listed below are T cell receptor beta chains from one sample, sequenced in a study of patients and donors after allogeneic stem cell transplantation. TCRdb independently ran MiXCR on the RT-PCR reads; one entry per CDR3 protein. The sample shows 150,000 to 250,000 distinct CDR3 sequences, roughly two fifths of them seen only once. The sequenced material came from blood, either unsorted or a sorted T cell fraction (not recorded which). These receptors all stem from a human donor who was either an allogeneic HSCT recipient or a stem cell or donor lymphocyte infusion donor (not recorded which). It is not recorded whose cells these are; they may come from a transplant donor. The CDR3 runs from the conserved cysteine through the conserved F or W. A D gene is named only where the DNA matches it firmly. Not all rows give a size; the values are once, few, many and, for expanded clones, a class.

CDR3aa | CDR3nt | v_gene | abundance | d_gene | j_gene
CASSLTGGDEQFF | TGCGCCAGCAGCTTGACCGGAGGGGATGAGCAGTTCTTC | TRBV5-1 | NA | NA | TRBJ2-1
CASSTQGQEETQYF | TGTGCCAGCAGTACCCAGGGACAGGAAGAGACCCAGTACTTC | TRBV6-5 | NA | TRBD1 | TRBJ2-5
CASRGVYYEQYF | TGTGCCAGCCGGGGGGTTTACTACGAGCAGTACTTC | TRBV7-9 | few | TRBD2 | TRBJ2-7
CASSPSWTVQETQYF | TGTGCCAGCAGCCCCTCCTGGACGGTCCAAGAGACCCAGTACTTC | TRBV11-2 | NA | NA | TRBJ2-5
CAWRVMDRGGGYTF | TGTGCCTGGAGAGTCATGGACAGGGGGGGAGGCTACACCTTC | TRBV30 | few | TRBD1 | TRBJ1-2
CASSPGLASNTGELFF | TGCGCCAGCAGCCCCGGACTAGCTTCGAACACCGGGGAGCTGTTTTTT | TRBV4-1 | few | TRBD2 | TRBJ2-2
CASSIGQGARFREFF | TGTGCCAGCAGCATTGGACAGGGGGCGCGTTTCAGGGAGTTCTTC | TRBV5-5 | NA | TRBD1 | TRBJ2-1
CASSFPAGGPSGELFF | TGTGCCAGCAGCTTCCCAGCGGGAGGGCCAAGCGGGGAGCTGTTTTTT | TRBV3-1 | NA | TRBD2 | TRBJ2-2
CSVEDRSAPLPEAFF | TGCAGCGTTGAGGATCGCTCTGCCCCGTTGCCTGAAGCTTTCTTT | TRBV29-1 | NA | NA | TRBJ1-1
CASTRPNQNTGELFF | TGTGCCAGCACTCGGCCCAACCAGAACACCGGGGAGCTGTTTTTT | TRBV2 | few | NA | TRBJ2-2
CASSQDPSTTGNEQFF | TGTGCCAGCAGCCAAGACCCGAGCACTACCGGGAATGAGCAGTTCTTC | TRBV4-2 | NA | NA | TRBJ2-1
CASLGASYEQYF | TGTGCCAGTCTGGGGGCCTCCTACGAGCAGTACTTC | TRBV6-6 | NA | NA | TRBJ2-7
CASSLGRLAGGRLYNEQFF | TGTGCCAGCAGCTTAGGGAGACTAGCGGGAGGGCGACTCTACAATGAGCAGTTCTTC | TRBV7-9 | few | TRBD2 | TRBJ2-1
CASSSQSTISGNTIYF | TGCGCCAGCAGCTCACAGTCCACCATCTCTGGAAACACCATATATTTT | TRBV5-1 | NA | NA | TRBJ1-3
CSVELAGGDTQYF | TGCAGCGTTGAACTAGCGGGAGGAGATACGCAGTATTTT | TRBV29-1 | NA | TRBD2 | TRBJ2-3
CASSYDVGVGEQYF | TGTGCCAGCAGTTACGACGTCGGGGTGGGCGAGCAGTACTTC | TRBV6-2/TRBV6-3 | NA | NA | TRBJ2-7
CAISESKAGGTDTQYF | TGTGCCATCAGTGAGAGTAAGGCGGGGGGCACAGATACGCAGTATTTT | TRBV10-3 | NA | TRBD2 | TRBJ2-3
CASSSGLAERQETQYF | TGTGCCAGCAGCTCCGGACTAGCGGAGCGCCAAGAGACCCAGTACTTC | TRBV7-9 | once | TRBD2 | TRBJ2-5
CSVGEGVSTDTQYF | TGCAGCGTTGGGGAGGGGGTCAGCACAGATACGCAGTATTTT | TRBV29-1 | NA | NA | TRBJ2-3
CALAGVFGDEQFF | TGTGCCCTAGCGGGAGTATTTGGCGATGAGCAGTTCTTC | TRBV7-9 | NA | TRBD2 | TRBJ2-1
CAIATRGRIGQETQYF | TGTGCCATCGCCACCCGGGGGCGAATCGGGCAAGAGACCCAGTACTTC | TRBV28 | few | NA | TRBJ2-5
CASRSLAGGIAEQYF | TGTGCCAGCAGGTCACTAGCGGGAGGAATAGCCGAGCAGTACTTC | TRBV6-2/TRBV6-3 | NA | TRBD2 | TRBJ2-7
CASSLNPSSTDTQYF | TGTGCTAGCAGCTTAAATCCATCTAGCACAGATACGCAGTATTTT | TRBV7-7 | NA | NA | TRBJ2-3
CASSRGTASLSEAFF | TGTGCCAGCAGTAGAGGGACAGCCTCCTTATCTGAAGCTTTCTTT | TRBV2 | NA | TRBD1 | TRBJ1-1
CASSLLAAAYNEQFF | TGTGCCAGCAGCCTACTAGCGGCCGCCTACAATGAGCAGTTCTTC | TRBV6-2/TRBV6-3 | NA | TRBD2 | TRBJ2-1
CSARVVQGPGNEQFF | TGCAGTGCTAGAGTTGTACAAGGGCCTGGTAATGAGCAGTTCTTC | TRBV20-1 | NA | NA | TRBJ2-1
CASGASGTFSYEQYF | TGTGCCAGCGGCGCTTCCGGGACATTCTCCTACGAGCAGTACTTC | TRBV6-5 | NA | NA | TRBJ2-7
CASSQEGALGQPQHF | TGTGCCAGCAGCCAAGAAGGGGCTCTGGGTCAGCCCCAGCATTTT | TRBV4-2 | NA | NA | TRBJ1-5
CASSEWGSRDEQFF | TGTGCCAGCAGTGAATGGGGTAGTCGCGATGAGCAGTTCTTC | TRBV6-1 | NA | NA | TRBJ2-1